This TCR beta chain stems from a study of blood T cell repertoires in COVID-19. Generated by immunoSEQ multiplex PCR, the TCRdb table keeps only in-frame clones and is missing some. The sample contains approximately 290,000 clones, 87% of which appear only once. Sequenced input: peripheral blood. The clonotype comes from a young man with active or convalescent COVID-19.

The CDR3 loop is CASSQAQGSGNEQFF. CDR3 coding DNA: TGCGCCAGCAGCCAAGCACAGGGCTCCGGGAATGAGCAGTTCTTC. The chain links TRBV4-1 to TRBJ2-1; D perhaps matches TRBD1 (6 bases). CDR1 and CDR2 (germline): MGHRA, YSYEKL. V was trimmed by 1 base and J by 7 bases, leaving 14 bases between them. The CDR3 is 15 amino acids.